A selection of T cell receptor beta chains follows, all from one sample in a study of blood T cell repertoires in COVID-19. Sequencing used immunoSEQ multiplex PCR; TCRdb keeps in-frame clones, though not all of them. The sample carries about 170,000 clones, about four fifths recorded once. Sequenced sample: peripheral blood. Receptors originate from a man aged 65 to 85 with active or convalescent COVID-19. The CDR3 runs from the conserved cysteine through the conserved F or W. The D gene is left open where the match is weak. Expanded clones are given a class, and other clones once, few, many or no size at all.

clone size,J gene,V gene,D gene,CDR3 protein,CDR3 DNA
.,TRBJ1-1,TRBV3-1/TRBV3-2,.,CASSLNWTDVRENTEAFF,TGTGCCAGCAGCCTTAACTGGACCGACGTACGGGAGAACACTGAAGCTTTCTTT
.,TRBJ1-1,TRBV7-9,TRBD1,CASSFVSTSDRGKEAFF,TGTGCCAGCAGCTTCGTGTCCACCTCCGACAGGGGCAAAGAAGCTTTCTTT
few,TRBJ2-7,TRBV4-3,.,CASSQDGSSSYEQYF,TGCGCCAGCAGCCAAGATGGTTCGAGCTCCTACGAGCAGTACTTC
.,TRBJ2-7,TRBV28,TRBD2,CASSGQREVPSYEQYF,TGTGCCAGCAGTGGGCAGCGGGAGGTCCCATCCTACGAGCAGTACTTC
.,TRBJ1-6,TRBV18,.,CASSPPGGVGNSPLHF,TGTGCCAGCTCACCACCTGGAGGGGTGGGCAATTCACCCCTCCACTTT
.,TRBJ2-7,TRBV5-1,TRBD1,CASREGTGGFYEQYF,TGCGCCAGCAGAGAGGGGACAGGGGGCTTCTACGAGCAGTACTTC
.,TRBJ2-3,TRBV11-2,.,CASSRTGITDTQYF,TGTGCCAGCAGCCGAACGGGGATCACAGATACGCAGTATTTT
.,TRBJ1-1,TRBV6-5,.,CASSYVPVRSEAFF,TGTGCCAGCAGTTACGTGCCGGTGAGGTCTGAAGCTTTCTTT
.,TRBJ2-2,TRBV5-6,.,CASSQTGSTGELFF,TGTGCCAGCAGTCAAACAGGGTCTACCGGGGAGCTGTTTTTT
.,TRBJ1-5,TRBV5-5,.,CASSLDGLGSNQPQHF,TGTGCCAGCAGCCTAGATGGACTCGGGAGCAATCAGCCCCAGCATTTT
.,TRBJ1-5,TRBV19,.,CATSVGRRGDSDQPQHF,TGTGCCACCTCGGTTGGCCGCAGGGGCGACTCTGATCAGCCCCAGCATTTT
once,TRBJ2-7,TRBV27,TRBD2,CASRVLAGAPSYEQYF,TGTGCCAGCAGGGTATTAGCGGGAGCTCCCTCCTACGAGCAGTACTTC
.,TRBJ1-3,TRBV4-1,TRBD1,CASSTSGQGASGNTIYF,TGCGCCAGCAGTACTTCAGGACAGGGGGCAAGTGGAAACACCATATATTTT
.,TRBJ2-2,TRBV30,TRBD1,CAGTDRVGELFF,TGTGCCGGGACCGACAGGGTCGGGGAGCTGTTTTTT
.,TRBJ2-7,TRBV5-1,TRBD1,CASSGAGGFYEQYF,TGCGCCAGCTCCGGAGCAGGGGGTTTCTACGAGCAGTACTTC
.,TRBJ1-2,TRBV11-2,TRBD1,CASSKWTGFSPTGYTF,TGTGCCAGCAGCAAGTGGACAGGGTTTTCCCCTACTGGCTACACCTTC
.,TRBJ1-1,TRBV6-5,TRBD1,CASRRDRGMNTEAFF,TGTGCCAGCAGACGGGACAGGGGGATGAACACTGAAGCTTTCTTT
once,TRBJ1-5,TRBV6-5,TRBD1,CASRLGQGSNQPQHF,TGTGCCAGCAGGCTAGGACAGGGCAGCAATCAGCCCCAGCATTTT